This T cell receptor beta chain was observed in a study of cytomegalovirus exposure and HLA in healthy donors. Use of 60 Vbeta and 13 Jbeta primers characterized the PCR. Methods used by the authors: Approximately 11 million shared chains were among around 78 million unique TCR beta chains counted in a later analysis. Sequenced by immunoSEQ multiplex PCR; TCRdb stores in-frame clones only, minus some. V, J and clone size derive from that table, while D and trimming were established from the DNA sequence. Of approximately 160,000 clones in the sample, about 76% were seen once. About this clone itself: Antigen: not known.

Study results and caveats: The productive fraction for most TCR beta V segments was about 90% or about 30% in an earlier analysis. TCR beta chains numbering more than 150 were designated cytomegalovirus-associated. In a later analysis, HLA-associated TCR beta chains were more clonally expanded than equally common others.

V was pared by 4 bases and J by 4 bases, with 13 bases of the junction left unmatched. From germline, CDR1 is MNHEY and CDR2 SMNVEV (reference sequence). The CDR3 sequence is 17 residues long. The sequencing input was PBMCs. The chain recombines TRBV27 with TRBJ1-2, with 9 bases that match TRBD1. This clonotype was obtained from a male donor in good health and CMV-seropositive. CDR3 in amino acids: CASSYGTGRLLGYGYTF. CDR3 in DNA: TGTGCCAGCAGTTACGGGACAGGGAGGCTCTTGGGCTATGGCTACACCTTC.